Here is one T cell receptor (beta chain) with its context. Using immunoSEQ multiplex PCR, the repertoire was profiled, and TCRdb retains in-frame clones only, with some absent. The sample gives around 230,000 clones, 85% to 90% of which show up once; around a tenth is in the top ten. Recruited during active infection, patients (from Seattle) were subsequently followed longitudinally. The data belong to a study of blood T cell repertoires in COVID-19. The sequenced sample was peripheral blood. The sequence came from a man in his fifties or sixties with COVID-19, enrolled during active disease.

CDR3 sequence: CASSLNSGSPYNEQFF. The CDR3 DNA reads TGCGCCAGCAGCTTGAATAGCGGGAGTCCATACAATGAGCAGTTCTTC. The chain links TRBV5-1 to TRBJ2-1; 9 bases match TRBD2. The CDR3 totals 16 residues. The germline V gene encodes CDR1 SGHRS and CDR2 YFSETQ. J was trimmed by 4 bases and V by 1 base; bases with no gene match: 6.